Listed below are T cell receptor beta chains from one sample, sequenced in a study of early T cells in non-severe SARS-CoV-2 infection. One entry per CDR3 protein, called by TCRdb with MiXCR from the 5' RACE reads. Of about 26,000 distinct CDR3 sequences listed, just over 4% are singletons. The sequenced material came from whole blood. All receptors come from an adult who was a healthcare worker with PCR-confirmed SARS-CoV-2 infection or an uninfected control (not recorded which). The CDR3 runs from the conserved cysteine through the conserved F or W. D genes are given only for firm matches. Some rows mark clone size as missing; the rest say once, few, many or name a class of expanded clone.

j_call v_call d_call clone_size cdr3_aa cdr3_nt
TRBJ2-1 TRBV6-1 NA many CASSEVPFSHNEQFF TGTGCCAGCAGTGAAGTTCCCTTTAGCCACAATGAGCAGTTCTTC
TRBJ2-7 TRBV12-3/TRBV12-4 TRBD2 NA CASSFVSGYAYELYF TGTGCCAGCAGTTTTGTTAGCGGGTATGCCTACGAGCTGTACTTC
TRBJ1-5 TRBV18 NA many CATGASNQPQHF TGTGCCACAGGGGCTAGCAATCAGCCCCAGCATTTT
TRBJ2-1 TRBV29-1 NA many CSVEGTARAPNEQFF TGCAGCGTTGAGGGGACGGCACGAGCTCCTAATGAGCAGTTCTTC
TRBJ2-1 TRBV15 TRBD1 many CATSARTGGAYNEQFF TGTGCCACCAGCGCCCGTACAGGGGGCGCCTACAATGAGCAGTTCTTC
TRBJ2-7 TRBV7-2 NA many CASSSRGSGSYEQYF TGTGCCAGCAGCTCCAGGGGATCTGGATCCTACGAGCAGTACTTC
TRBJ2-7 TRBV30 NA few CAWSVSGIYEQYF TGTGCCTGGAGTGTATCAGGGATCTACGAGCAGTACTTC
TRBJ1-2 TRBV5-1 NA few CASSPIPIYGYTF TGCGCCAGCAGCCCTATCCCAATCTATGGCTACACCTTC
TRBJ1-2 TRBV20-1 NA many CSASRTANYGYTF TGCAGTGCTAGCCGGACTGCTAACTATGGCTACACCTTC
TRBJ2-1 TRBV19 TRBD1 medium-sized CASSADRDEQFF TGTGCCAGTAGCGCGGACAGGGATGAGCAGTTCTTC
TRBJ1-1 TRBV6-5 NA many CASKPTGRYTEAFF TGTGCCAGCAAGCCGACAGGCCGTTACACTGAAGCTTTCTTT
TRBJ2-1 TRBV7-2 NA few CASSLPIYNEQFF TGTGCCAGCAGCTTACCCATCTACAATGAGCAGTTCTTC
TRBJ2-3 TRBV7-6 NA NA CASSPGSPSTDTQYF TGTGCCAGCAGCCCCGGGTCCCCTAGCACAGATACGCAGTATTTT
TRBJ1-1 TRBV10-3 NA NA CAISSTQGMNTEAFF TGTGCCATCAGTAGTACCCAGGGTATGAACACTGAAGCTTTCTTT
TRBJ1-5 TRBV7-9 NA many CASSSLDSPYQPQHF TGTGCCAGCAGCTCGTTGGACAGTCCCTATCAGCCCCAGCATTTT
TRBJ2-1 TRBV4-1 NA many CASSPIQEGSNEQFF TGCGCCAGCAGCCCAATTCAGGAGGGGTCCAATGAGCAGTTCTTC
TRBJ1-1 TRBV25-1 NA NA CASSVQGITEAFF TGTGCCAGCAGTGTTCAGGGTATCACTGAAGCTTTCTTT
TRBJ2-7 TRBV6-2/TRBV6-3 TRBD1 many CASSYGTGKDEQYF TGTGCCAGCAGTTACGGGACAGGGAAGGACGAGCAGTACTTC
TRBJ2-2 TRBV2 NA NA CASKWKTNTGELFF TGTGCCAGCAAGTGGAAAACAAACACCGGGGAGCTGTTTTTT
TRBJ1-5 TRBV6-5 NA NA CASRIRTGNQPQHF TGTGCCAGCAGGATACGGACAGGCAATCAGCCCCAGCATTTT
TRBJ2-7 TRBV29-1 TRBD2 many CSVTSNEQYF TGCAGCGTGACTAGCAACGAGCAGTACTTC
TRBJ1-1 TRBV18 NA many CASSARGLLNTEAFF TGTGCCAGCTCAGCGAGAGGACTATTGAACACTGAAGCTTTCTTT
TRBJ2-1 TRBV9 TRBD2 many CASSQSGSKDNEQFF TGTGCCAGCAGCCAGAGCGGGAGTAAAGACAATGAGCAGTTCTTC
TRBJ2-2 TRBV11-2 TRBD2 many CASSLVAGGAGELFF TGTGCCAGCAGCTTAGTAGCGGGAGGGGCCGGGGAGCTGTTTTTT
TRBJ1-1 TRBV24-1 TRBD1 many CATSGTGPWAEAFF TGTGCCACCAGTGGGACAGGGCCCTGGGCTGAAGCTTTCTTT
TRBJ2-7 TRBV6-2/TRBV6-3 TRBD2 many CASSFTMTSGSYEQYF TGTGCCAGCAGTTTCACCATGACTAGCGGGTCCTACGAGCAGTACTTC
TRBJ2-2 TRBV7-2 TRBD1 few CASRQTGTGRNTGELFF TGTGCCAGCAGACAGACCGGGACAGGGAGGAACACCGGGGAGCTGTTTTTT
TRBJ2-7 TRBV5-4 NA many CASTDLGHSYEQYF TGTGCCAGCACAGATCTTGGACACTCCTACGAGCAGTACTTC
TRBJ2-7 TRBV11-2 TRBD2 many CASSLGGLLYGRVYEQYF TGTGCCAGCAGCTTAGGGGGACTTCTGTACGGGAGGGTCTACGAGCAGTACTTC
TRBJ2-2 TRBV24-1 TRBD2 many CATTTSGVNTGELFF TGTGCCACAACGACTAGCGGAGTTAACACCGGGGAGCTGTTTTTT
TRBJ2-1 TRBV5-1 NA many CASSLAVDYNEQFF TGCGCCAGCAGCTTGGCGGTTGACTACAATGAGCAGTTCTTC
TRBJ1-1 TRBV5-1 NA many CASSLVPTDMNTEAFF TGCGCCAGCAGCTTGGTCCCGACAGACATGAACACTGAAGCTTTCTTT
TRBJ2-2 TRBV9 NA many CASSELGNTGELFF TGTGCCAGCAGCGAGCTTGGGAACACCGGGGAGCTGTTTTTT
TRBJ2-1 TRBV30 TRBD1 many CAWDRDRGYNEQFF TGTGCCTGGGACCGGGACAGGGGTTACAATGAGCAGTTCTTC
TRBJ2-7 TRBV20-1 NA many CSATDGTSIFYEQYF TGCAGTGCTACAGATGGAACCAGTATCTTCTACGAGCAGTACTTC
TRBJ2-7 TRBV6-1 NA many CASSEAGSIWQYF TGTGCCAGCAGTGAGGCAGGGTCCATTTGGCAGTACTTC
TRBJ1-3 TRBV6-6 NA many CASTQYRRPSGNTIYF TGTGCCAGCACCCAGTACCGCCGGCCCTCTGGAAACACCATATATTTT
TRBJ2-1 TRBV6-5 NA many CASTPGNNEQFF TGTGCCAGCACTCCCGGGAACAATGAGCAGTTCTTC
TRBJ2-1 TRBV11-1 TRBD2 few CARHRTSGTRDEQFF TGTGCCCGTCATCGGACTAGCGGGACTAGAGATGAGCAGTTCTTC
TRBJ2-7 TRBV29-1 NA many CSAHTGGEQYF TGCAGCGCTCATACAGGCGGGGAGCAGTACTTC
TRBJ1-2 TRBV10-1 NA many CASSPSGTNYGYTF TGCGCCAGCAGTCCCTCCGGGACAAACTATGGCTACACCTTC
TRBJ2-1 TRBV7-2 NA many CASSTLQGWGEQFF TGTGCCAGCAGCACCCTACAGGGTTGGGGTGAGCAGTTCTTC
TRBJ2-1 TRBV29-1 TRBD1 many CSVEGTGGANEQFF TGCAGCGTTGAAGGGACAGGGGGCGCGAATGAGCAGTTCTTC
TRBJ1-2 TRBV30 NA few CAWSSSMGYTF TGTGCCTGGAGTTCTTCAATGGGCTACACCTTC
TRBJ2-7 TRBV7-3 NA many CASSLRQDSYEQYF TGTGCCAGCAGCTTAAGACAGGACTCCTACGAGCAGTACTTC
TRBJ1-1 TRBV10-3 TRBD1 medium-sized CAVQGALNTEAFF TGTGCCGTTCAGGGGGCCCTGAACACTGAAGCTTTCTTT
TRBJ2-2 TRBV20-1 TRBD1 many CSAPDRGRDTGELFF TGCAGTGCCCCAGACAGGGGGCGGGACACCGGGGAGCTGTTTTTT